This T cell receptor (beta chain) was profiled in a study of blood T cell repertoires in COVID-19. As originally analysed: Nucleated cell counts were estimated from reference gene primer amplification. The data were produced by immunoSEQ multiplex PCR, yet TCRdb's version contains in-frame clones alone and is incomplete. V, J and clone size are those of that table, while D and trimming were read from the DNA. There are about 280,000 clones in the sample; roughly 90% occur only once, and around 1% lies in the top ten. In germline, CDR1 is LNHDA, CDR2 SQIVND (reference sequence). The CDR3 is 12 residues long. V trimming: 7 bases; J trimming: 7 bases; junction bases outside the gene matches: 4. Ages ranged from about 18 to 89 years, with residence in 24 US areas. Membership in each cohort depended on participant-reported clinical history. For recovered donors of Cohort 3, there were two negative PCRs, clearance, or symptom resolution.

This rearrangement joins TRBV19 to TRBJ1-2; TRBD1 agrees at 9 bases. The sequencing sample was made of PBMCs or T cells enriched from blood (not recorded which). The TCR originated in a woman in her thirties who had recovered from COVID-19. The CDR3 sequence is CASTGTGIGYTF. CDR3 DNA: TGTGCCAGTACCGGGACAGGGATTGGCTACACCTTC.